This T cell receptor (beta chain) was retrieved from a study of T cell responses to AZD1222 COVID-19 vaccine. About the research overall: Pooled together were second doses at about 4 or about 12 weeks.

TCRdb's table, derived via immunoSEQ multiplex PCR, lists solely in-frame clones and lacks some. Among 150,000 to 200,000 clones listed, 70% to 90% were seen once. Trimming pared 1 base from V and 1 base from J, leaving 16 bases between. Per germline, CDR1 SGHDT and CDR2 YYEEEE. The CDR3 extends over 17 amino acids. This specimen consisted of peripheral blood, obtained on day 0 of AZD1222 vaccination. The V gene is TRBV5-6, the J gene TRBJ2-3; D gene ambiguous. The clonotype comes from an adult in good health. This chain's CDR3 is CASSLPIRPLGTDTQYF. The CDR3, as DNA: TGTGCCAGCAGCTTGCCCATCAGGCCCCTGGGCACAGATACGCAGTATTTT. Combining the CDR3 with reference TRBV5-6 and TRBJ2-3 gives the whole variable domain DAGVTQSPTHLIKTRGQQVTLRCSPKSGHDTVSWYQQALGQGPQFIFQYYEEEERQRGNFPDRFSGHQFPNYSSELNVNALLLGDSALYLCASSLPIRPLGTDTQYFGPGTRLTVL.